This T cell receptor (beta chain) was profiled in a study of blood T cell repertoires in COVID-19. Study-wide context: PBMCs, B-cell-depleted T cells, or T cells provided the cDNA or gDNA that made up the material.

TCRdb keeps only in-frame clones here, not all; method: immunoSEQ multiplex PCR. This sample has a few hundred thousand clones, with 88% found just once. The V gene end was trimmed by 0 bases and the J gene end by 3 bases; junction bases not matched to a gene: 5. Germline V CDR1 and CDR2: SEHNR, FQNEAQ (reference sequence). The CDR3 runs to 16 residues. This receptor was identified in a man aged 65 to 79 with acute or convalescent COVID-19. The V and J genes are TRBV7-9 and TRBJ2-3, with 8 bases matching TRBD1. Sequenced input: peripheral blood. The CDR3 DNA follows: TGTGCCAGCAGCTTAGCGCCAGGGGGCAGGACAGATACGCAGTATTTT. Protein sequence: CASSLAPGGRTDTQYF.